This record looks at one T cell receptor beta chain sequence and its context. Its specificity is not known. The data originate from a study of cytomegalovirus exposure and HLA in healthy donors. Overall study results and limits: Rarity held for most TCR sequences, but there were some public TCRs that occurred in many donors. One cluster of highly shared sequence variants probably arose as a sequencing artifact. Presence/absence analyses assumed roughly uniform sequencing depth across donors.

The CDR3 covers 14 residues. PCR employed 60 Vbeta and 13 Jbeta primers. Generated by immunoSEQ multiplex PCR, the TCRdb table keeps only in-frame clones and is missing some. The sample has under 200,000 clones, roughly 70% seen once. Material: PBMCs. The sequence was obtained from a woman between 50 and 59 years old in good health and CMV-seropositive. The chain recombines TRBV21-1 with TRBJ2-1; TRBD1 is the table's D call, not checked against the DNA. TRBV21-1 is termed a pseudogene. CDR3 coding DNA: TGTGCCAGCAGCAAAAGGGGCTGGGGCAATGAGCAGTTCTTC. Protein sequence: CASSKRGWGNEQFF.